This T cell receptor (beta chain) was identified in a study of cytomegalovirus exposure and HLA in healthy donors. Whole-study results and caveats: While the bulk of TCR sequences proved rare, some public TCRs turned up in many donors.

The donors were in the roughly 120-subject validation cohort; that cohort was separate from the approximately 730-subject first cohort. Germline V gene lookup returns CDR1 WNHNN and CDR2 SYGVQD (reference sequence). The CDR3 is 19 amino acids. V lost 3 bases to trimming and J lost 0 bases, with 23 bases between them. Assay: immunoSEQ multiplex PCR; the TCRdb copy retains only in-frame clones and omits some. Of about 220,000 clones in the sample, just over 85% were seen once. As for this clone: Its target is unknown.

The sample was PBMCs. This rearrangement joins TRBV10-1 to TRBJ1-2; tentative D call: TRBD1 (5 bases). The clonotype comes from a woman between 18 and 29 years old in good health and CMV-seronegative. The CDR3 reads CASSEIQDLYPLSNYGYTF. The CDR3 DNA reads as TGCGCCAGCAGTGAAATACAGGATCTATACCCACTATCTAACTATGGCTACACCTTC.